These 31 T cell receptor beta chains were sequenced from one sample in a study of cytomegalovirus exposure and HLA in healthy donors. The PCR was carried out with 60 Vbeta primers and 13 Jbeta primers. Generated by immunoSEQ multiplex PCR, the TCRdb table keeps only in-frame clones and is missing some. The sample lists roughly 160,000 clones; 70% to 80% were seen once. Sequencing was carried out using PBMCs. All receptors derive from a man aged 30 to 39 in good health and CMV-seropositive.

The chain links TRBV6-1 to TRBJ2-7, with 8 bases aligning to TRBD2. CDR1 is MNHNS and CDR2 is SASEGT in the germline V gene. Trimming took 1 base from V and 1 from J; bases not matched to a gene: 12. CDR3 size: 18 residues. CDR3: CASSEVLSWASGSYEQYF. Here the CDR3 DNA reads TGTGCCAGCAGTGAAGTTTTAAGTTGGGCTAGCGGGTCCTACGAGCAGTACTTC.

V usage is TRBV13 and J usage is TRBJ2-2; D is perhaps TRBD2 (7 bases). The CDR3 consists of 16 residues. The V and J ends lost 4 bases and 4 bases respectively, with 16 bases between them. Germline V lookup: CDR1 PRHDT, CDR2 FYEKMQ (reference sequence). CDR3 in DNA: TGTGCCAGCAGCTCCTCCGGGGGGCTTAGCACCGGGGAGCTGTTTTTT. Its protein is CASSSSGGLSTGELFF. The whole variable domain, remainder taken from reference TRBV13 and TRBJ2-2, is AAGVIQSPRHLIKEKRETATLKCYPIPRHDTVYWYQQGPGQDPQFLISFYEKMQSDKGSIPDRFSAQQFSDYHSELNMSSLELGDSALYFCASSSSGGLSTGELFFGEGSRLTVL.

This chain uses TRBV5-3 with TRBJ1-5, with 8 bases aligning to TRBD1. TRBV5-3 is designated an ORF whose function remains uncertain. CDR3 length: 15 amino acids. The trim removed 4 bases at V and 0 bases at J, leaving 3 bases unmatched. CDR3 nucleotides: TGTGCCAGAAGCCACAGGGGGGATAGCAATCAGCCCCAGCATTTT. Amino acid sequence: CARSHRGDSNQPQHF.

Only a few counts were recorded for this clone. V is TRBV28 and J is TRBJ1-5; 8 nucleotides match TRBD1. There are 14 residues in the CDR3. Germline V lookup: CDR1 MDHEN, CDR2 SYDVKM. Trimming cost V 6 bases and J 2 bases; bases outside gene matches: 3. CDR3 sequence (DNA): TGTGCCAGCAGACGGACAGGGCGCAATCAGCCCCAGCATTTT. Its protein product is CASRRTGRNQPQHF.

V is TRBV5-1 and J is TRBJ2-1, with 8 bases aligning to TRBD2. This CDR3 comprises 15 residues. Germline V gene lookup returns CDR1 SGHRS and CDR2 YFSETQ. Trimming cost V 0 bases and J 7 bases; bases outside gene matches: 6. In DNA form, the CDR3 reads TGCGCCAGCAGCTTGGCGGGCGGGGGGCCTAATGAGCAGTTCTTC. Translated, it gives CASSLAGGGPNEQFF.

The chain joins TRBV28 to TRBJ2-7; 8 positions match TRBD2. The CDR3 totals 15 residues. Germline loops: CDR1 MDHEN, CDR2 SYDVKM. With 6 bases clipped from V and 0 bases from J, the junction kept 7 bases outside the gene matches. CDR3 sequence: CASRLLAGYSYEQYF. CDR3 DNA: TGTGCCAGCAGGCTCTTAGCGGGGTACTCCTACGAGCAGTACTTC. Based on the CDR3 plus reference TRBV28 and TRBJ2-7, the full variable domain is DVKVTQSSRYLVKRTGEKVFLECVQDMDHENMFWYRQDPGLGLRLIYFSYDVKMKEKGDIPEGYSVSREKKERFSLILESASTNQTSMYLCASRLLAGYSYEQYFGPGTRLTVT.

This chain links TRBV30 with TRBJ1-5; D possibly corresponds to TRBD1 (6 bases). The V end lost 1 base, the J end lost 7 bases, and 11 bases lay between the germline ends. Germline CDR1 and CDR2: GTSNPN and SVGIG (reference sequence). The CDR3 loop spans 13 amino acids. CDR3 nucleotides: TGTGCCTGGAGTGACAGGGTCGGGCAGCCCCAGCATTTT. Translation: CAWSDRVGQPQHF.

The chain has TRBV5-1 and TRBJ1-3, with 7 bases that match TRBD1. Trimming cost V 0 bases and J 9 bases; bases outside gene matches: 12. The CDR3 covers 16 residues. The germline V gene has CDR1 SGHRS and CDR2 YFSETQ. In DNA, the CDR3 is TGCGCCAGCAGCTTGGGATGGAACAGGGGAGCATCCACCATATATTTT. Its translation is CASSLGWNRGASTIYF.

The CDR3: CASSIKGQGSNEQFF. CDR3 sequence (DNA): TGCGCCAGCAGCATAAAGGGACAGGGGTCGAATGAGCAGTTCTTC. The chain is built from TRBV4-3 and TRBJ2-1; 10 bases map to TRBD1. Germline CDR1 reads LGHNA; CDR2 reads YSLEER. CDR3 length: 15 amino acids. V gave up 5 bases and J gave up 7 bases; unmatched junction bases: 8.

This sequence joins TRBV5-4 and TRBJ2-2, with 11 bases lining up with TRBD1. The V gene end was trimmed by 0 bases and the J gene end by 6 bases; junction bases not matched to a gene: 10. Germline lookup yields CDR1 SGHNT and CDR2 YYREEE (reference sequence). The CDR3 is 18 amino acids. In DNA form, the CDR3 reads TGTGCCAGCAGCTTGGGAACTAGGACAGGGGGCCGAGCCGGGGAGCTGTTTTTT. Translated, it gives CASSLGTRTGGRAGELFF.

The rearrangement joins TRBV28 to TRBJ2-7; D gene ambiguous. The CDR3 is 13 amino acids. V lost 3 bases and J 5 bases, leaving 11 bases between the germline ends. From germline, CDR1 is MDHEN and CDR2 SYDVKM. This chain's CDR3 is CASSFPSRNEQYF. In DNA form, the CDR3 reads TGTGCCAGCAGTTTCCCCAGTCGCAACGAGCAGTACTTC.

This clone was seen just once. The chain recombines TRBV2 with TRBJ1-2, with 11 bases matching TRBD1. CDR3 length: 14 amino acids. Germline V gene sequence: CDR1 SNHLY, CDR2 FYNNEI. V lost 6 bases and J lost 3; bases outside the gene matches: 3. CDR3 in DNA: TGTGCCAGCAGGTGGGACAGGGGGGACTATGGCTACACCTTC. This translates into CASRWDRGDYGYTF.

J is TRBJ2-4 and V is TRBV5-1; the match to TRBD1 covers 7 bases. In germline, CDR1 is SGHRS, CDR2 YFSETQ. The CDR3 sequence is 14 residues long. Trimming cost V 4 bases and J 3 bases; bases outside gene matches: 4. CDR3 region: CASSETGNKNIQYF. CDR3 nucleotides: TGCGCCAGCAGCGAGACAGGGAACAAAAACATTCAGTACTTC.

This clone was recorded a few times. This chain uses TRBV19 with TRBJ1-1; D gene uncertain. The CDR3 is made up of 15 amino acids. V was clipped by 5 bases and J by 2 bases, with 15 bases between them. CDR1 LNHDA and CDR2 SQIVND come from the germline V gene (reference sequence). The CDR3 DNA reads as TGTGCCAGTAGTCCGATCGGGAACCTAAACACTGAAGCTTTCTTT. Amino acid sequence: CASSPIGNLNTEAFF.

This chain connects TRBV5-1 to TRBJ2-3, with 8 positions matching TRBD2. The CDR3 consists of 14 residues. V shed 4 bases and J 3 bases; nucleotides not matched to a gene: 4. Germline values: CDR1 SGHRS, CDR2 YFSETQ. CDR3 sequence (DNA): TGCGCCAGCAGCGAGAGCGGGGGAACAGATACGCAGTATTTT. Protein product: CASSESGGTDTQYF.

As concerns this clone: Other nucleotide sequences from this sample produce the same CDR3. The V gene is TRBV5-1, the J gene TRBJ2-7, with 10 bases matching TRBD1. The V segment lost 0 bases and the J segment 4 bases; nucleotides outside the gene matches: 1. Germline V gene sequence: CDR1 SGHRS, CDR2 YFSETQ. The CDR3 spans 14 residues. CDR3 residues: CASSLGQGAYEQYF. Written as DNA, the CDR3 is TGCGCCAGCAGCTTGGGACAGGGGGCTTACGAGCAGTACTTC. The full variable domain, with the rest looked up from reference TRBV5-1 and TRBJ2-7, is KAGVTQTPRYLIKTRGQQVTLSCSPISGHRSVSWYQQTPGQGLQFLFEYFSETQRNKGNFPGRFSGRQFSNSRSEMNVSTLELGDSALYLCASSLGQGAYEQYFGPGTRLTVT.

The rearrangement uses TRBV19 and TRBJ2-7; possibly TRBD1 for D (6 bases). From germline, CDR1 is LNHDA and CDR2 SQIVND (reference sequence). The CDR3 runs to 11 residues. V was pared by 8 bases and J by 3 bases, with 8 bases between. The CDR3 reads CASFRGYEQYF. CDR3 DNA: TGTGCCAGTTTCAGGGGCTACGAGCAGTACTTC.

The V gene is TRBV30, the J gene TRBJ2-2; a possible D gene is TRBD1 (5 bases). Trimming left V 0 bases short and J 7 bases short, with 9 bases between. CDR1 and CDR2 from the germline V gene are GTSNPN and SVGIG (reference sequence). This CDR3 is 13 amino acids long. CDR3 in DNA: TGTGCCTGGAGTGTAGGGGTGGTCGGGGAGCTGTTTTTT. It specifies CAWSVGVVGELFF.

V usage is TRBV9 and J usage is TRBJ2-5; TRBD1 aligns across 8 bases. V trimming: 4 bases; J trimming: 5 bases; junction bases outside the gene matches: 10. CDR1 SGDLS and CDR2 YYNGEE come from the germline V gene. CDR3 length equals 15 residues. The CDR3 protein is CASSTRTGRSETQYF. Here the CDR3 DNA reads TGTGCCAGCAGCACCCGGACAGGGAGGAGTGAGACCCAGTACTTC. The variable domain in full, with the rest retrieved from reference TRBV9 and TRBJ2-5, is DSGVTQTPKHLITATGQRVTLRCSPRSGDLSVYWYQQSLDQGLQFLIQYYNGEERAKGNILERFSAQQFPDLHSELNLSSLELGDSALYFCASSTRTGRSETQYFGPGTRLLVL.

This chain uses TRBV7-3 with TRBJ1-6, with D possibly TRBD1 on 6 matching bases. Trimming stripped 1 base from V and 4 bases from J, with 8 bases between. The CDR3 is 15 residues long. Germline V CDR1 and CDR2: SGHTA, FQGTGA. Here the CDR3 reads CASSLSGQYNSPLHF. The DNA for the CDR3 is TGTGCCAGCAGCTTAAGCGGACAGTATAATTCACCCCTCCACTTT. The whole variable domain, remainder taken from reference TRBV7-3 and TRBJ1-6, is GAGVSQTPSNKVTEKGKYVELRCDPISGHTALYWYRQSLGQGPEFLIYFQGTGAADDSGLPNDRFFAVRPEGSVSTLKIQRTERGDSAVYLCASSLSGQYNSPLHFGNGTRLTVT.

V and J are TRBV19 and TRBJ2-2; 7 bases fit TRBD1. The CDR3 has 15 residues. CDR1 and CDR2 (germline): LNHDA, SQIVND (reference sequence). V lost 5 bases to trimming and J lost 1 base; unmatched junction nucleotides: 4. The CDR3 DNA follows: TGTGCCAGTAGTCGACAGGGTTGGAACACCGGGGAGCTGTTTTTT. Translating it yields CASSRQGWNTGELFF.

The chain's CDR3 is CASSDQPSGVGETQYF. Written as DNA, the CDR3 is TGTGCCAGCAGTGATCAGCCTAGCGGGGTCGGAGAGACCCAGTACTTC. The V and J genes are TRBV6-1 and TRBJ2-5; 9 bases fit TRBD2. Germline V gene lookup returns CDR1 MNHNS and CDR2 SASEGT. The CDR3 sequence is 16 residues long. V trimming: 3 bases; J trimming: 4 bases; junction bases outside the gene matches: 9.

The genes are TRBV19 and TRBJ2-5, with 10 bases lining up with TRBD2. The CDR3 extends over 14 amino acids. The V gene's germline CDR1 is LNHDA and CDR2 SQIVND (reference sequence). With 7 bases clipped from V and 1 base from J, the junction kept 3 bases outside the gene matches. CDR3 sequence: CASTASGGQETQYF. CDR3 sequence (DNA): TGTGCCAGTACCGCTAGCGGGGGCCAAGAGACCCAGTACTTC.

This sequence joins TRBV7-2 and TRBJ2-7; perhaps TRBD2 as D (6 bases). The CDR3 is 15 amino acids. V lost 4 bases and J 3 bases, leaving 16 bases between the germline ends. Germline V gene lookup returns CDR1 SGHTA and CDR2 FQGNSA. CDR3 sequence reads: CASSYVAAVIYEQYF. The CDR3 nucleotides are TGTGCCAGCAGCTACGTAGCGGCGGTGATCTACGAGCAGTACTTC.

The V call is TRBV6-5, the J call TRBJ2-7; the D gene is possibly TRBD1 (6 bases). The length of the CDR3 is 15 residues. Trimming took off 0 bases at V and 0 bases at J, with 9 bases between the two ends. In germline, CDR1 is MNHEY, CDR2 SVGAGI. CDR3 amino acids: CASSYSRGSSYEQYF. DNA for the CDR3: TGTGCCAGCAGTTACTCGAGGGGGAGCTCCTACGAGCAGTACTTC.

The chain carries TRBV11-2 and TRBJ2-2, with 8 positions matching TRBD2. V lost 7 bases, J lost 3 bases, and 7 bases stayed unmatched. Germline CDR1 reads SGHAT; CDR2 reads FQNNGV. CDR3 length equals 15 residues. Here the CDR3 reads CASNLGTSHTGELFF. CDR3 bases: TGTGCCAGCAACCTCGGGACTAGTCACACCGGGGAGCTGTTTTTT.

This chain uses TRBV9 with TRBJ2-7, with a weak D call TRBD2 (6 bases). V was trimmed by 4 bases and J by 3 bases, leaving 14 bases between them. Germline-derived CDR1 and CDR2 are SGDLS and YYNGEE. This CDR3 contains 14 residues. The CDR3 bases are TGTGCCAGCAGCCTTGGAGGGGAGGACTACGAGCAGTACTTC. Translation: CASSLGGEDYEQYF.

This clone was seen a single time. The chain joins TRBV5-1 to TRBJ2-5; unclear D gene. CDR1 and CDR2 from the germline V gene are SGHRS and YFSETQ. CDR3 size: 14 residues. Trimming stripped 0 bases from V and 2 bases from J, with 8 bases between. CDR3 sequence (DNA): TGCGCCAGCAGCTTGGCCGAGAGGCAAGAGACCCAGTACTTC. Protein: CASSLAERQETQYF. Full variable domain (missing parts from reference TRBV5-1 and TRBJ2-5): KAGVTQTPRYLIKTRGQQVTLSCSPISGHRSVSWYQQTPGQGLQFLFEYFSETQRNKGNFPGRFSGRQFSNSRSEMNVSTLELGDSALYLCASSLAERQETQYFGPGTRLLVL.

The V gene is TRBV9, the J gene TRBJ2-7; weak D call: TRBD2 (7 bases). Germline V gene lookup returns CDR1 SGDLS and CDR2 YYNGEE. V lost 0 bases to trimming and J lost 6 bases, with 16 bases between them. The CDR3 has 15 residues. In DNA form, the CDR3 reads TGTGCCAGCAGCGTAGCTCCGCGGGGGCGCGCCGAGCAGTACTTC. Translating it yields CASSVAPRGRAEQYF.

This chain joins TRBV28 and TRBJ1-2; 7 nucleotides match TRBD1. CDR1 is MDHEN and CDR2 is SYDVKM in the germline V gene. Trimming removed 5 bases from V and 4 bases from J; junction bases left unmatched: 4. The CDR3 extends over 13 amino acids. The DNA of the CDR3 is TGTGCCAGCAGTACCGGGACAGTCTATGGCTACACCTTC. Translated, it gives CASSTGTVYGYTF.

The CDR3 region is CASSEFKRSEPQYF. The CDR3 bases are TGTGCCAGCAGTGAATTTAAGCGGTCCGAGCCCCAGTACTTC. The J gene is TRBJ2-5, the V gene TRBV25-1, with D perhaps matching TRBD2 (5 bases). The V end lost 1 base, the J end lost 9 bases, and 15 bases lay between the germline ends. CDR1 is MGHDK, CDR2 SYGVNS, per germline. CDR3 length: 14 amino acids.